This TCR beta chain is from a study of T and B cells in COVID-19 patients (dated by TCRdb to 2020 to 2021). Regarding the complete study: In this study, adaptive immunity was profiled in COVID-19 patients who either had active infection or had recovered, using TRB and IGH repertoire sequencing of peripheral blood. Of the roughly 22 patients in the active-infection cohort, approximately eleven were critically ill and needed mechanical ventilation or ECMO. An age-matched reference group of 30 to 40 healthy donors negative for COVID-19 antibodies served as the comparison for repertoire analyses. A couple of patients were included in both the recovered and active cohorts because samples were available from active disease and after recovery. The recovered cohort had a median age of about 34 years, compared with 67 years in the active-infection cohort. Comorbidities linked to unfavorable COVID-19 outcome were present in about 90% of the 20 patients in the active-infection cohort. The repository of TCR and BCR sequences included 60 to 75 time points from about 35 patients, and more than 7 million TCR sequences were analysed. As many as 9 follow-up blood samples were taken per patient, and some of the samples covered different disease stages within the same individual. A recovered cohort comprised some 18 patients contributing approximately 22 samples, mostly after mild to moderate COVID-19 managed as outpatients. Overall study outcomes, separate from this receptor: Specific T cell subsets (CD4+/Treg/CD8+) and sorted SARS-CoV-2-responsive or tetramer+ T cells had not yet been sequenced, with those experiments still ongoing. Patients with COVID-19 were reported to show strongly skewed TRBV/TRBJ gene usage. The reported TCR clusters were stated to require prospective validation before clinical use. Few blood samples were available from mildly ill patients while symptoms were present or from severe cases at early time points. The size of the cohort was considered insufficient for assessing HLA contributions to COVID-19 susceptibility or severity. During active COVID-19 the TRB repertoires were highly clonal, but at recovery diversity and richness rose above the levels seen in healthy donors. A total of 2,000 to 2,500 TCR clusters were exclusive to the recovered cohort, and around 32 of those clusters were low-pGen clusters.

CDR1 SQVTM and CDR2 ANQGSEA were looked up in the germline V gene. The CDR3, from cysteine to phenylalanine, totals 15 residues. The sequence is cut down to CDR3 DNA, 45 bases in frame from base 1. V trim: 7 bases; J trim: 3 bases; unmatched bases: 11. This clonotype was observed a handful of times. Which antigen it targets is not known. Per-base quality was not reported, and no clone a single base away is much larger than it. Genomic DNA extracted from blood, in amounts of 250-500 ng, served as the starting material for amplifying TRB repertoires. The sequencer listed for this sample is Illumina MiSeq. Multiplex PCR with BIOMED2 TRB-A/B primer pools was used to amplify the TRB rearrangements. Two consecutive PCRs added Illumina-compatible adapters and 7-nucleotide sample barcodes to the amplicons. All library PCRs used Phusion HS II polymerase. Amplicons were purified from gel with the NucleoSpin Gel and PCR Clean-up kit, quantified on Qubit, and pooled at about 4 nM. Amplicon pool quality was checked on an Agilent 2100 Bioanalyzer before Illumina next-generation sequencing. For the original study's pipeline: MiXCR 3.0.8 with the default MiXCR reference library was used to annotate TRB rearrangements. Non-productive reads and sequences with fewer than 2 reads were removed, and every unique CDR3 nucleotide sequence was treated as one clone. Clonality, diversity, richness and V-J gene usage were calculated in R 3.5.1. GLIPH2 was used for TCR clustering by CDR3 similarity, and generation probabilities were calculated by OLGA. Only GLIPH2 clusters containing at least four unique TCR clonotypes present in at least three individuals were kept. TCRdb ran its own pipeline on the public reads, namely fastp trimming at Q25 and MiXCR clone calling, and kept in-frame beta chains. Rows are unified per CDR3 protein, each entry keeping the most common DNA and genes. The V and J calls and clone size come from TCRdb's table, not from the authors' own analysis. Within this sample are 15,000 to 20,000 distinct CDR3 sequences, with approximately 37% of them counted one time only. Jointly, the top ten make up 16% of the sample.

This receptor was obtained from a human donor with active COVID-19. The sample was blood. This chain joins TRBV29-1 to TRBJ1-2; 10 bases in between match TRBD1. The sequence in DNA is TGCAGCGCCAACCCACTCGGGACAGGGGACTATGGCTACACCTTC. This sequence encodes CSANPLGTGDYGYTF.